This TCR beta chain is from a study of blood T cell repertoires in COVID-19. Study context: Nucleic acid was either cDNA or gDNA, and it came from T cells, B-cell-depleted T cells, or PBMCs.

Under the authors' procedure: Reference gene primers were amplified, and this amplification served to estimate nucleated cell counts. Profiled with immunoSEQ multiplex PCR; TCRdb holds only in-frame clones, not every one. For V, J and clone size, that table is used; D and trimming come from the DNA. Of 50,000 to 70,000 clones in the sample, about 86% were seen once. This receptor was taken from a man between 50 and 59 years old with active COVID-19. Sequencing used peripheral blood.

The CDR3: CASSRTGTGSTDTQYF. The CDR3 region has the DNA TGCGCCAGCAGCCGAACCGGGACAGGGAGCACAGATACGCAGTATTTT. The chain employs TRBV4-1 and TRBJ2-3; 9 bases are a match to TRBD1. The germline gives CDR1 MGHRA, CDR2 YSYEKL. Unmatched junction bases numbered 5, after V lost 4 bases and J lost 0 bases. The CDR3 consists of 16 residues.